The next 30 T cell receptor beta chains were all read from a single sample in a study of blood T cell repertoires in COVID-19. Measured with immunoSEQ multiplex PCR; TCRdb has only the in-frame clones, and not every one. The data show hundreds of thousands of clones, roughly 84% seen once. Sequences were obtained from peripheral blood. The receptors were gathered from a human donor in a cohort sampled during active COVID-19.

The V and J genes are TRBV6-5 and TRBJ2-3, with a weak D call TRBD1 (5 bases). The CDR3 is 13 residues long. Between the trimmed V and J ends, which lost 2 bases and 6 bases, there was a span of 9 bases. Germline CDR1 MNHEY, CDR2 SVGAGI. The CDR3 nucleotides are TGTGCCAGCAGTTACGATCAGGGTGATACGCAGTATTTT. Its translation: CASSYDQGDTQYF.

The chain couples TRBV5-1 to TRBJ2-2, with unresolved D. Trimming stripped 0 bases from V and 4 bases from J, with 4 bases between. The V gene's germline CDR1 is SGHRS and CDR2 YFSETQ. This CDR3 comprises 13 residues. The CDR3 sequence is CASSLDGTGELFF. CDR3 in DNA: TGCGCCAGCAGCTTGGACGGCACCGGGGAGCTGTTTTTT. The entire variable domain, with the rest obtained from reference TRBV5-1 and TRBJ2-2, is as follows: KAGVTQTPRYLIKTRGQQVTLSCSPISGHRSVSWYQQTPGQGLQFLFEYFSETQRNKGNFPGRFSGRQFSNSRSEMNVSTLELGDSALYLCASSLDGTGELFFGEGSRLTVL.

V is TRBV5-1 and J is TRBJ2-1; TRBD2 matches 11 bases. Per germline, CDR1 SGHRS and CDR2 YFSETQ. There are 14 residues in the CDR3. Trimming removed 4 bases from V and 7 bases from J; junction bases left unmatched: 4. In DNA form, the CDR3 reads TGCGCCAGCAGCGATAGCGGGGGGGCAAATGAGCAGTTCTTC. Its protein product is CASSDSGGANEQFF.

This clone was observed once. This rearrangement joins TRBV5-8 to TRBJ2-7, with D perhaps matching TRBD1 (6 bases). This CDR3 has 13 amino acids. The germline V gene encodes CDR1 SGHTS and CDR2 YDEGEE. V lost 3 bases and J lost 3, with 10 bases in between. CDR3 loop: CASSSDRFYEQYF. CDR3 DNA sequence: TGTGCCAGCAGCTCGGACAGATTCTACGAGCAGTACTTC.

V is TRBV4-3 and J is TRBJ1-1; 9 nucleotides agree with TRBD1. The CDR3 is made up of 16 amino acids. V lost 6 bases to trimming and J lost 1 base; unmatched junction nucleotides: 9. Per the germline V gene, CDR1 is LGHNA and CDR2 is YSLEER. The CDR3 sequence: CASRPGTGNPNTEAFF. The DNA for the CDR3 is TGCGCCAGCAGACCAGGGACAGGGAACCCGAACACTGAAGCTTTCTTT.

CDR3 amino acids: CASSFPDRKKLFF. In DNA, the CDR3 is TGTGCCAGCAGTTTCCCGGACAGAAAAAAACTGTTTTTT. The chain has TRBV12-3 or TRBV12-4 and TRBJ1-4; D might be TRBD1 (6 bases). The CDR3 is 13 amino acids. V was pared by 3 bases and J by 9 bases, with 11 bases between.

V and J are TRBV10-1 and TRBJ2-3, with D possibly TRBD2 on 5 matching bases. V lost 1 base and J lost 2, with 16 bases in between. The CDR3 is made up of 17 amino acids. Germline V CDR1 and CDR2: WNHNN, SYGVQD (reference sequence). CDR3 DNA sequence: TGCGCCAGCAGTGAGTACCAAAGCGGCGGATTCACAGATACGCAGTATTTT. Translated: CASSEYQSGGFTDTQYF.

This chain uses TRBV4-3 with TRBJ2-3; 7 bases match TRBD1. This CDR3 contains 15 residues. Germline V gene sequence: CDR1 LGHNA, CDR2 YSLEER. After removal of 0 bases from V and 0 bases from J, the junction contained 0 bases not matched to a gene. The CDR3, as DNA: TGCGCCAGCAGCCAAGAACAGGGGAGCACAGATACGCAGTATTTT. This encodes CASSQEQGSTDTQYF.

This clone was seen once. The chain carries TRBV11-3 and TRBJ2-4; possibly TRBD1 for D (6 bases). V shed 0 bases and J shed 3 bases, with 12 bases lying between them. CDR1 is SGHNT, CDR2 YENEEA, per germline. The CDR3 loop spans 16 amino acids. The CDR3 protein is CASSLDRRQDKNIQYF. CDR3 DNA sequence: TGTGCCAGCAGCTTAGATAGGCGACAGGACAAAAACATTCAGTACTTC.

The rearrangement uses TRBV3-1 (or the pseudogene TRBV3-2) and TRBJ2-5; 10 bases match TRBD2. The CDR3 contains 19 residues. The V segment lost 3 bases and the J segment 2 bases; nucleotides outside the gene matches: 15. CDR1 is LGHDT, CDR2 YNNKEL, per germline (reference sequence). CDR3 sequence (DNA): TGTGCCAGCAGCCAGGTTCCGGCTAGCGGGGGCCTTACACAAGAGACCCAGTACTTC. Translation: CASSQVPASGGLTQETQYF.

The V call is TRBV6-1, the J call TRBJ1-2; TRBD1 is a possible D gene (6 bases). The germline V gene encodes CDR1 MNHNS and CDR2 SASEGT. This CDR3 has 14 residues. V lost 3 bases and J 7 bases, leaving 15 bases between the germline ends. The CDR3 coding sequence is TGTGCCAGCAGTGATCTACAGGGAAGGGGTGGCTACACCTTC. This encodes CASSDLQGRGGYTF.

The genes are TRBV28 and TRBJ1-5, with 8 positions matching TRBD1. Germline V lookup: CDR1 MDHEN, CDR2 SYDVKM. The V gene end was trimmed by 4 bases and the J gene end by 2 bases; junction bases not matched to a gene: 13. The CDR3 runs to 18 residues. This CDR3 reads CASSSTAGGLLGNQPQHF. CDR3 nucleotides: TGTGCCAGCAGTTCAACGGCAGGGGGCCTTCTTGGCAATCAGCCCCAGCATTTT.

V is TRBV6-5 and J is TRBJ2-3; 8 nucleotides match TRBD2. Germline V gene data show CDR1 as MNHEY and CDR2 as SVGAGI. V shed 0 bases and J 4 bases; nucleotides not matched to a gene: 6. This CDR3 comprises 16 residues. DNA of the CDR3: TGTGCCAGCAGTTACTCGAGCGGGAGTTTTGCAGATACGCAGTATTTT. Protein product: CASSYSSGSFADTQYF.

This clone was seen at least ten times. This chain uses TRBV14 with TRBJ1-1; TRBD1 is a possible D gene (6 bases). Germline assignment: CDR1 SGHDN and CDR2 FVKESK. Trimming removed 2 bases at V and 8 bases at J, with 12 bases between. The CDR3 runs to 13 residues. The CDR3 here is CASSQFGQGEAFF. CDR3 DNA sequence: TGTGCCAGCAGCCAATTTGGGCAGGGGGAAGCTTTCTTT.

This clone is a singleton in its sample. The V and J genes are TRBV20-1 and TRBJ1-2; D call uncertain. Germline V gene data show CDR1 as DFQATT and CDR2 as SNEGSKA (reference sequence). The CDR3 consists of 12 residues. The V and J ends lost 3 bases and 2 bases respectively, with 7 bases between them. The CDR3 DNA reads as TGCAGTGCTAGTTACGGGAACTATGGCTACACCTTC. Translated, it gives CSASYGNYGYTF.

CDR3 protein: CASSRGTGPPPVDGYTF. The CDR3 nucleotides are TGTGCCAGCAGCCGTGGGACAGGGCCTCCCCCCGTTGATGGCTACACCTTC. The chain recombines TRBV6-8 with TRBJ1-2; 9 nucleotides align to TRBD1. Trimming took 6 bases from V and 6 from J; bases not matched to a gene: 17. Germline values: CDR1 MNHGY, CDR2 SAAAGT. The CDR3 spans 17 residues.

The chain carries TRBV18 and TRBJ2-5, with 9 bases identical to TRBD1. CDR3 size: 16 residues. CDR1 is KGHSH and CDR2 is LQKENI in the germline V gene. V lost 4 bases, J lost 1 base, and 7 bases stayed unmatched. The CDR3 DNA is TGTGCCAGCTCACTATTTACAGGGGGCGGCCAAGAGACCCAGTACTTC. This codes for CASSLFTGGGQETQYF.

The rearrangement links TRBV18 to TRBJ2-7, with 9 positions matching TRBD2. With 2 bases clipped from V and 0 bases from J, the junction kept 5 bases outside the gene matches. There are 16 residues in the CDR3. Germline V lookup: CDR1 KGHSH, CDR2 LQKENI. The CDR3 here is CASSPVAGAPSYEQYF. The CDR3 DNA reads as TGTGCCAGCTCACCAGTAGCGGGAGCCCCCTCCTACGAGCAGTACTTC.

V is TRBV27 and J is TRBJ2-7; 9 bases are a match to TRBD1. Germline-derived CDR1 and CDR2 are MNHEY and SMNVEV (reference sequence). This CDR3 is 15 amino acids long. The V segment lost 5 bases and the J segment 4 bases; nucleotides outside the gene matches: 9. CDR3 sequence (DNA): TGTGCCAGCAGTCCCATCCCGGGGACAGGGTACGAGCAGTACTTC. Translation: CASSPIPGTGYEQYF.

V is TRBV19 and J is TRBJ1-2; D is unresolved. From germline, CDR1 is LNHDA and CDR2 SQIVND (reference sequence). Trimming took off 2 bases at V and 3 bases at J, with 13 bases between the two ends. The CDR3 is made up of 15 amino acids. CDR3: CASSIPTRRDYGYTF. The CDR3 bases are TGTGCCAGTAGTATACCGACACGGCGAGACTATGGCTACACCTTC.

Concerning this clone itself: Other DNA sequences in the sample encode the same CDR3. In DNA form, the CDR3 reads TGTGCCAGCTCACCCCTCGGGACTAGCGGGAGGAACACCGGGGAGCTGTTTTTT. Translated: CASSPLGTSGRNTGELFF. The V and J genes are TRBV18 and TRBJ2-2; 14 bases map to TRBD2. This CDR3 contains 18 residues. Germline V gene sequence: CDR1 KGHSH, CDR2 LQKENI. V gave up 3 bases and J gave up 1 base; unmatched junction bases: 4. The whole variable domain, remainder taken from reference TRBV18 and TRBJ2-2, is NAGVMQNPRHLVRRRGQEARLRCSPMKGHSHVYWYRQLPEEGLKFMVYLQKENIIDESGMPKERFSAEFPKEGPSILRIQQVVRGDSAAYFCASSPLGTSGRNTGELFFGEGSRLTVL.

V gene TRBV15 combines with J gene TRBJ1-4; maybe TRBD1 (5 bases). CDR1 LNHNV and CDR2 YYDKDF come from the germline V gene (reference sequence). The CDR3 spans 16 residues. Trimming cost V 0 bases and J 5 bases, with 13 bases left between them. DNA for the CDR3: TGTGCCACCAGCAGAGATCCGACAGACGGGAATGAAAAACTGTTTTTT. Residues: CATSRDPTDGNEKLFF.

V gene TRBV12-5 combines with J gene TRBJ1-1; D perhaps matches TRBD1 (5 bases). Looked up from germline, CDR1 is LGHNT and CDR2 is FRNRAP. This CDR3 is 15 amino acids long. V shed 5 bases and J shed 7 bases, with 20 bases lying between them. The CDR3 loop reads CASGASTRGEGEAFF. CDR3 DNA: TGTGCTAGTGGTGCCTCGACCCGGGGGGAAGGTGAAGCTTTCTTT.

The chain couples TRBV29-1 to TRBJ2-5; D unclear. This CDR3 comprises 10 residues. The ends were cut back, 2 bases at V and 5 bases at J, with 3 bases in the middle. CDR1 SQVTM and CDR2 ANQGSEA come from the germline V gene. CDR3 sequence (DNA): TGCAGCGTTGAATCGGAGACCCAGTACTTC. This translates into CSVESETQYF. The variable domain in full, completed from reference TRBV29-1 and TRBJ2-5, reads SAVISQKPSRDICQRGTSLTIQCQVDSQVTMMFWYRQQPGQSLTLIATANQGSEATYESGFVIDKFPISRPNLTFSTLTVSNMSPEDSSIYLCSVESETQYFGPGTRLLVL.

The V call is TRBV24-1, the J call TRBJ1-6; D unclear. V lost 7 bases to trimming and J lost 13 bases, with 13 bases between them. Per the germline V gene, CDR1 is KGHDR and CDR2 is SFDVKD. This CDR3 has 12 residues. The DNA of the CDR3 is TGTGCCACCAGGGGAGCCGGCGAGCCCCTCCACTTT. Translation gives CATRGAGEPLHF.

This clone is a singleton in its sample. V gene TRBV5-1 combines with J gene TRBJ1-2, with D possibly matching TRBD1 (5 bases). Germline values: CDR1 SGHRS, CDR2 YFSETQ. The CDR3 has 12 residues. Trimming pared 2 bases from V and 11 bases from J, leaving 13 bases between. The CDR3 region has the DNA TGCGCCAGCAGCTTCGGAGGGTCAGGGTACACCTTC. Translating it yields CASSFGGSGYTF.

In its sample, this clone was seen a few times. The CDR3 is CASSQPTGSRGYTF. The CDR3 DNA reads TGTGCCAGCAGCCAACCGACAGGGTCAAGGGGCTACACCTTC. The chain couples TRBV3-1 (or the pseudogene TRBV3-2) to TRBJ1-2, with 7 bases aligning to TRBD1. CDR1 and CDR2 (germline): LGHDT, YNNKEL (reference sequence). The CDR3 spans 14 residues. The J segment lost 8 bases and the V segment lost 2 bases, leaving 8 bases of the junction unmatched.

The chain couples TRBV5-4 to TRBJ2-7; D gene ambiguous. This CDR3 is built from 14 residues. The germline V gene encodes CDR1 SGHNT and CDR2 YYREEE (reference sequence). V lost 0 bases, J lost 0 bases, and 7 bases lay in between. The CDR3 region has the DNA TGTGCCAGCAGCTTGGAAATCTTCTCCTACGAGCAGTACTTC. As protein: CASSLEIFSYEQYF.

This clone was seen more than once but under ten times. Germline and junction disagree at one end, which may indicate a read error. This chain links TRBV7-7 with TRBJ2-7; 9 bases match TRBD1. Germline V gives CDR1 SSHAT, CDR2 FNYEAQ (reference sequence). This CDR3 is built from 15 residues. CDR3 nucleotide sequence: TGTGCTAGCAGCTTAGCCTCGGACAGGGGCTACGAGCAGTACTTC. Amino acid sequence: CASSLASDRGYEQYF.

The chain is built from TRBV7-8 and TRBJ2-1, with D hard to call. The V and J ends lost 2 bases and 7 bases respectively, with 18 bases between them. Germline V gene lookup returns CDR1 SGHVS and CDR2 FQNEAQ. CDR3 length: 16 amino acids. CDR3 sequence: CASSLRAEVRSNEQFF. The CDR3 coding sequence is TGTGCCAGCAGCTTACGTGCGGAAGTCAGAAGTAATGAGCAGTTCTTC.